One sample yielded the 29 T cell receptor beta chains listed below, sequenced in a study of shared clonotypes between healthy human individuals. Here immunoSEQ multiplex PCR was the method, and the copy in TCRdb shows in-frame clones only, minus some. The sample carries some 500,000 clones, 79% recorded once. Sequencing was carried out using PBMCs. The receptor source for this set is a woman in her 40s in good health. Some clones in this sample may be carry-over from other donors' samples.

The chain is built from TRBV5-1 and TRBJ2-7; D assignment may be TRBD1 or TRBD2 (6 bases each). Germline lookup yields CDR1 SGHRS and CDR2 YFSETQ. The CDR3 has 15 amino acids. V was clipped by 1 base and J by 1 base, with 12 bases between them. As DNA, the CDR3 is TGCGCCAGCAGCTTGAGGGGGGAAGGGTCCTACGAGCAGTACTTC. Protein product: CASSLRGEGSYEQYF.

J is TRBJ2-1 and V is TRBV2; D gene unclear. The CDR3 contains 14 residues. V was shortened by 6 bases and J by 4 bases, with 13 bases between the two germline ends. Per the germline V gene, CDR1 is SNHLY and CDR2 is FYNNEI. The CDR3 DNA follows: TGTGCCAGCAGCCTGGACCCAAGGTACAATGAGCAGTTCTTC. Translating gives CASSLDPRYNEQFF.

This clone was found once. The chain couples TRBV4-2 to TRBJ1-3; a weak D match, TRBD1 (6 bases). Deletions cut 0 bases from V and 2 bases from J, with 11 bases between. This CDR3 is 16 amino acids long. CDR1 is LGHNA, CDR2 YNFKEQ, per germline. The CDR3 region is CASSQDNTGPGNTIYF. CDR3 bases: TGTGCCAGCAGCCAAGATAATACAGGGCCTGGAAACACCATATATTTT.

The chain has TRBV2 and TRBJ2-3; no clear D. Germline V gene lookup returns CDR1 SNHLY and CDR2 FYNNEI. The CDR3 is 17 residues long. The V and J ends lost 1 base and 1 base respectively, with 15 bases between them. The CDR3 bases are TGTGCCAGCAGTGAAGGGGTGGACGCTGTTGGCACAGATACGCAGTATTTT. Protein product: CASSEGVDAVGTDTQYF.

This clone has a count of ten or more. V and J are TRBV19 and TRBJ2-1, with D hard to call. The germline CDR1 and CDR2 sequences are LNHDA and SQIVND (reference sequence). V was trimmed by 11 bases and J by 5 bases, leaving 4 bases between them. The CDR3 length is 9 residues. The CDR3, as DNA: TGTGCCGAGGACAATGAGCAGTTCTTC. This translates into CAEDNEQFF.

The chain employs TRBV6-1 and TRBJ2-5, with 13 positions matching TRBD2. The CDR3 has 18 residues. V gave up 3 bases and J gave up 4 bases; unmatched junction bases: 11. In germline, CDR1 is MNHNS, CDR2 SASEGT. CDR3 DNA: TGTGCCAGCAGTGATCCGGGACTAGCGGGAATCGGTGGAGAGACCCAGTACTTC. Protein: CASSDPGLAGIGGETQYF.

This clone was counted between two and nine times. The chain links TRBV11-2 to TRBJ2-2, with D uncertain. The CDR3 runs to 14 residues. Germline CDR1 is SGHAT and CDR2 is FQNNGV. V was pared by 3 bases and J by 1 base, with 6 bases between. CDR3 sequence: CASSFKRNTGELFF. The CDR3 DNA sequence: TGTGCCAGCAGCTTTAAGCGGAACACCGGGGAGCTGTTTTTT.

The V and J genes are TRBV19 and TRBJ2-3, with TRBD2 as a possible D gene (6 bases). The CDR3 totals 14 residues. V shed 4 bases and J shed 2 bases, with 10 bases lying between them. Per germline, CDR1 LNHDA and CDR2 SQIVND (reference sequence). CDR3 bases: TGTGCCAGTAGTACGGCGGGGATCACAGATACGCAGTATTTT. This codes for CASSTAGITDTQYF.

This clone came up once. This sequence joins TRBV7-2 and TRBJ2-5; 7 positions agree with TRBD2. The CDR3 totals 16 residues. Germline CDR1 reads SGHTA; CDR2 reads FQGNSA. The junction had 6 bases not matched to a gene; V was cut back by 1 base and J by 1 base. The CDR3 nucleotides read TGTGCCAGCAGCTTAGGGGGAGGGTTTACCCAAGAGACCCAGTACTTC. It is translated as CASSLGGGFTQETQYF. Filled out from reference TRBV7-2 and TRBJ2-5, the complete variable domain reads GAGVSQSPSNKVTEKGKDVELRCDPISGHTALYWYRQSLGQGLEFLIYFQGNSAPDKSGLPSDRFSAERTGGSVSTLTIQRTQQEDSAVYLCASSLGGGFTQETQYFGPGTRLLVL.

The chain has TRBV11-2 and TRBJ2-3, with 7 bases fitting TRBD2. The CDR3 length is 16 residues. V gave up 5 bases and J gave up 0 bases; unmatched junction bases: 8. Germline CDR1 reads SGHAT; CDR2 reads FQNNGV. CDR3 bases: TGTGCCAGCAGCCCCTGGGAGGGGACTAGCACAGATACGCAGTATTTT. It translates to CASSPWEGTSTDTQYF.

The CDR3 DNA reads as TGTGCCAGCAGCCAGCTAGCGGCCTCCTACGAGCAGTACTTC. It translates to CASSQLAASYEQYF. The chain uses TRBV4-2 and TRBJ2-7; 7 bases are shared with TRBD2. Per the germline V gene, CDR1 is LGHNA and CDR2 is YNFKEQ. The CDR3 is made up of 14 amino acids. With V trimmed by 3 bases and J by 0 bases, 2 bases remained unmatched.

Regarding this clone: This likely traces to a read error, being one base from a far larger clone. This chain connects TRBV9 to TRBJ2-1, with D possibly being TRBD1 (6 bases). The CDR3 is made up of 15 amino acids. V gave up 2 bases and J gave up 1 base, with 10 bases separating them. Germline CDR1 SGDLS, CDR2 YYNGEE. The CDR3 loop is CASSVGRGSYNEQFF. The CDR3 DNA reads TGTGCCAGCAGCGTCGGCAGGGGTTCCTACAATGAGCAGTTCTTC.

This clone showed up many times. This CDR3 is CASSDGSGSGEQFF. Written as DNA, the CDR3 is TGTGCCAGCAGTGACGGGAGCGGGAGCGGGGAGCAGTTCTTC. The rearrangement uses TRBV6-4 and TRBJ2-1; TRBD2 matches at 8 bases. Trimming removed 2 bases from V and 10 bases from J; junction bases left unmatched: 7. Germline-derived CDR1 and CDR2 are MRHNA and SNTAGT. The CDR3 has 14 residues.

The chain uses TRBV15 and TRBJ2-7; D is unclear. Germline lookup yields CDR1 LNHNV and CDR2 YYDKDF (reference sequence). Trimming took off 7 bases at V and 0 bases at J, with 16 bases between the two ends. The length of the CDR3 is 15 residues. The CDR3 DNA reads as TGTGCCACCAAAGGAGCCGGATCAAGCTCCTACGAGCAGTACTTC. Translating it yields CATKGAGSSSYEQYF.

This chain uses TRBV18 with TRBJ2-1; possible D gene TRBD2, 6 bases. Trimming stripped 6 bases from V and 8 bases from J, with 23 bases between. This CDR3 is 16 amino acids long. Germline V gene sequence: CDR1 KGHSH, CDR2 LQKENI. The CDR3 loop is CASSHSGVGGGDEQFF. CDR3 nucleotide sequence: TGTGCCAGCTCCCACTCTGGAGTGGGAGGTGGCGATGAGCAGTTCTTC.

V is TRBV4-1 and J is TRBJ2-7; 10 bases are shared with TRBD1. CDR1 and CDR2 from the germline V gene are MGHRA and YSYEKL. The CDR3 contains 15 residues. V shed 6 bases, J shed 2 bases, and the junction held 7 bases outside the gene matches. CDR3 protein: CASRQTGGHPYEQYF. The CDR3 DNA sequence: TGCGCCAGCAGACAGACAGGGGGCCACCCCTACGAGCAGTACTTC.

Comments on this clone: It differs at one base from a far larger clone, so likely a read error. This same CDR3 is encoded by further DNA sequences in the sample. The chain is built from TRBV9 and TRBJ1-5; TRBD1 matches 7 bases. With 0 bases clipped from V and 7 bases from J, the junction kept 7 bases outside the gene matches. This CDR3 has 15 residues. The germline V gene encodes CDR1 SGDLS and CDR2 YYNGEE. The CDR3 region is CASSVEGARGQPQHF. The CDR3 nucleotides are TGTGCCAGCAGCGTAGAGGGGGCGCGGGGGCAGCCCCAGCATTTT.

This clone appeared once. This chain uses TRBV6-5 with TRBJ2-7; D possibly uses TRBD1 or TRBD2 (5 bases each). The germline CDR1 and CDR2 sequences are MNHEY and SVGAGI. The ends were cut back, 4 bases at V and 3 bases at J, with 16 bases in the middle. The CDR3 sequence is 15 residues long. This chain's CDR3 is CASSWEEGNVYEQYF. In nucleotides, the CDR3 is TGTGCCAGCAGTTGGGAAGAGGGGAACGTCTACGAGCAGTACTTC.

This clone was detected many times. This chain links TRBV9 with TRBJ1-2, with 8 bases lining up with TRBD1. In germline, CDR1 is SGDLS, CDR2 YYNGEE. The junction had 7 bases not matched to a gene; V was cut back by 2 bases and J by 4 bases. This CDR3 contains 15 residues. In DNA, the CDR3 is TGTGCCAGCAGCGTCACAGGGGGTTCTCCCTATGGCTACACCTTC. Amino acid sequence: CASSVTGGSPYGYTF.

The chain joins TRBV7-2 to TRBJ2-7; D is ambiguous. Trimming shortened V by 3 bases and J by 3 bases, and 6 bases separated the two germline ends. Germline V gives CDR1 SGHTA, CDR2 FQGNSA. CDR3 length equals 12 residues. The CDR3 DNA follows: TGTGCCAGCAGCTTCGACAACTACGAGCAGTACTTC. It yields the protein CASSFDNYEQYF.

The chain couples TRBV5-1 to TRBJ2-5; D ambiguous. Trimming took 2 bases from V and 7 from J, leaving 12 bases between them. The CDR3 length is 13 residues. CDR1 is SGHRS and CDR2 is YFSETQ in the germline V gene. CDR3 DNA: TGCGCCAGCAGCTTACAGTCCTCGGGGACCCAGTACTTC. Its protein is CASSLQSSGTQYF.

CDR3: CASVGPPTDTQYF. CDR3 bases: TGTGCCAGTGTGGGTCCGCCCACAGATACGCAGTATTTT. The chain uses TRBV19 and TRBJ2-3; D call uncertain. Deletions cut 8 bases from V and 2 bases from J, with 11 bases between. This CDR3 region has 13 residues. From germline, CDR1 is LNHDA and CDR2 SQIVND (reference sequence).

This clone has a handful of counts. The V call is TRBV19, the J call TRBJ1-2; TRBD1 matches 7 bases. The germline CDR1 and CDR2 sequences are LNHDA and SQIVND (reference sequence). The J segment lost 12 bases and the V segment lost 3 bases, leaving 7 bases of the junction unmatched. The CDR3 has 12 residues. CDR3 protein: CASSIPGQANTF. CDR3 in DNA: TGTGCCAGTAGTATCCCTGGACAGGCGAACACCTTC. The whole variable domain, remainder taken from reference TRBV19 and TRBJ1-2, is DGGITQSPKYLFRKEGQNVTLSCEQNLNHDAMYWYRQDPGQGLRLIYYSQIVNDFQKGDIAEGYSVSREKKESFPLTVTSAQKNPTAFYLCASSIPGQANTFGSGTRLTVV.

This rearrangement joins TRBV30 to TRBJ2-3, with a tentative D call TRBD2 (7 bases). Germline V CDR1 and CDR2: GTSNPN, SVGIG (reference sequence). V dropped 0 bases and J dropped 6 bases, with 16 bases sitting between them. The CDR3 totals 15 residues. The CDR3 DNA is TGTGCCTGGAGTGTTTCGGGGGGCCCCACGGATACGCAGTATTTT. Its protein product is CAWSVSGGPTDTQYF.

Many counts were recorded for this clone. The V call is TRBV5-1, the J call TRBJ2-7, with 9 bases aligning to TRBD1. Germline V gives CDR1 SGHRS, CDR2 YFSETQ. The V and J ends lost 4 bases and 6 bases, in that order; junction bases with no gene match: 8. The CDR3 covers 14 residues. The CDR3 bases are TGCGCCAGCAGCCTTATACCGGGACAGGGCGAGCAGTACTTC. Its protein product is CASSLIPGQGEQYF.

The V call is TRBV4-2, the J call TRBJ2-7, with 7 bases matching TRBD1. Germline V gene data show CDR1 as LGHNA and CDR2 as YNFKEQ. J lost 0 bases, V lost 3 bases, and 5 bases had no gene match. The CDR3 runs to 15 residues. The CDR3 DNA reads TGTGCCAGCAGCCAGCAGACAGGGACCTCCTACGAGCAGTACTTC. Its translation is CASSQQTGTSYEQYF.

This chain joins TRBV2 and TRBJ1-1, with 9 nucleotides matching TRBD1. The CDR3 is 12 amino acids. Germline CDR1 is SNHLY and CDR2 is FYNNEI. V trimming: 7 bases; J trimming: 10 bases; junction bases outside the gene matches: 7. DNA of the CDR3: TGTGCCAGCATTCAGGACAGGGGAGTAGCTTTCTTT. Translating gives CASIQDRGVAFF.

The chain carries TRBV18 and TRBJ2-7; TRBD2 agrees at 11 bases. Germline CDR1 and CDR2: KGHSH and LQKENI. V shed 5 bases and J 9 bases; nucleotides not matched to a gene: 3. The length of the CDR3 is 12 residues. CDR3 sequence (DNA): TGTGCCAGCTCAACTAGCGGGAGCGTGCAGTACTTC. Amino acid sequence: CASSTSGSVQYF.

This chain's CDR3 is CASSGAGVTGELFF. CDR3 DNA: TGTGCCAGTAGCGGGGCGGGAGTCACCGGGGAGCTGTTTTTT. The V gene is TRBV19, the J gene TRBJ2-2, with 7 bases fitting TRBD2. The CDR3 sequence is 14 residues long. J lost 4 bases, V lost 6 bases, and 5 bases had no gene match. Germline-derived CDR1 and CDR2 are LNHDA and SQIVND (reference sequence). The full variable domain, in which reference TRBV19 and TRBJ2-2 provide the parts outside the CDR3, is DGGITQSPKYLFRKEGQNVTLSCEQNLNHDAMYWYRQDPGQGLRLIYYSQIVNDFQKGDIAEGYSVSREKKESFPLTVTSAQKNPTAFYLCASSGAGVTGELFFGEGSRLTVL.